Listed below are T cell receptor beta chains from one sample, sequenced in a study of blood T cells in healthy people across ages. TCRdb called the 5' RACE reads again in MiXCR, with one record for every CDR3 protein. The profile shows some 790,000 distinct CDR3 sequences, 25% to 30% of them singletons. The source material was blood. The receptors come from a woman over 75 in good health. CDR3s include the opening cysteine and the closing phenylalanine or tryptophan. D genes are given only for firm matches. Clone size, where shown, is once, few, many, or a class for clones that have expanded.

TRBJ2-5 TRBV11-2 NA few 13 CASSFWVQETQYF TGTGCCAGCAGCTTTTGGGTCCAAGAGACCCAGTACTTC
TRBJ1-4 TRBV6-6 NA few 16 CASTSGTLLLSEKLFF TGTGCCAGCACCTCCGGGACCCTCCTTTTGAGTGAAAAACTGTTTTTT
TRBJ1-2 TRBV20-1 NA many 12 CSARAGNYGYTF TGCAGTGCTAGGGCGGGCAACTATGGCTACACCTTC
TRBJ1-2 TRBV6-9 NA many 13 CASSFEGIYGYTF TGTGCCAGCAGTTTTGAGGGGATTTATGGCTACACCTTC
TRBJ1-5 TRBV12-3/TRBV12-4 TRBD1 many 16 CASSFSQGDGNQPQHF TGTGCCAGCAGTTTTAGTCAGGGGGATGGCAATCAGCCCCAGCATTTT
TRBJ2-7 TRBV19 TRBD1 few 15 CASRPTGGRFYEQYF TGTGCCAGTAGACCAACAGGGGGCAGGTTTTACGAGCAGTACTTC
TRBJ1-5 TRBV24-1 NA many 15 CATSKGGLHNQPQHF TGTGCCACCAGTAAGGGGGGTCTCCACAATCAGCCCCAGCATTTT
TRBJ1-5 TRBV20-1 NA many 16 CSARASLTVDSQPQHF TGCAGTGCTAGAGCCTCCCTTACAGTGGATAGTCAGCCCCAGCATTTT
TRBJ1-1 TRBV11-3 NA few 15 CASSPAGLQDTEAFF TGTGCCAGCAGCCCAGCGGGACTCCAGGACACTGAAGCTTTCTTT
TRBJ2-1 TRBV3-1 NA NA 12 CASSQGALEQFF TGTGCCAGCAGCCAAGGGGCGCTCGAGCAGTTCTTC
TRBJ1-1 TRBV5-5 TRBD1 few 14 CASSGQGASTEAFF TGTGCCAGCAGCGGACAGGGGGCGAGCACTGAAGCTTTCTTT
TRBJ1-2 TRBV3-1 NA many 15 CASSQDLVSLSGYTF TGTGCCAGCAGCCAAGATCTAGTCAGTCTGAGTGGCTACACCTTC
TRBJ2-5 TRBV24-1 NA many 15 CATSDLDGPLETQYF TGTGCCACCAGTGATTTGGATGGTCCTCTAGAGACCCAGTACTTC
TRBJ2-5 TRBV7-2 TRBD1 NA 14 CASSLGQGYETRYF TGTGCCAGCAGCTTAGGACAGGGATATGAGACCCGGTACTTC
TRBJ1-5 TRBV6-5 NA NA 13 CASNPTVNQPQHF TGTGCCAGCAACCCTACAGTCAATCAGCCCCAGCATTTT
TRBJ2-7 TRBV7-2 NA many 13 CASSLGLQYEQYF TGTGCCAGCAGCTTAGGGCTGCAATACGAGCAGTACTTC
TRBJ1-2 TRBV11-3 TRBD1 NA 14 CASSLGGGESGYTF TGTGCCAGCAGCTTAGGAGGGGGCGAAAGTGGCTACACCTTC